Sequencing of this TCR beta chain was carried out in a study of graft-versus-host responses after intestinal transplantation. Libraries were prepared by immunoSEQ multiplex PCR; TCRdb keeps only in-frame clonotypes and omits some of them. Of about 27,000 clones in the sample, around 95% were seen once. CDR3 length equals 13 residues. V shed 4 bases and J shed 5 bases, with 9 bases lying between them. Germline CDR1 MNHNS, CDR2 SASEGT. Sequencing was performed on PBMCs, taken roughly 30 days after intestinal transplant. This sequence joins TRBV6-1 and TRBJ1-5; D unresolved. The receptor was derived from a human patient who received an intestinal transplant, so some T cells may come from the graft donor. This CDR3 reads CASSGTGHQPQHF. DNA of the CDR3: TGTGCCAGCAGTGGGACCGGACATCAGCCCCAGCATTTT.